The 25 T cell receptor beta chains presented below share a single source sample, sequenced in a study of neoadjuvant nivolumab and ipilimumab in lung cancer. Libraries were prepared by immunoSEQ multiplex PCR; TCRdb keeps only in-frame clonotypes and omits some of them. The table includes some 6,900 clones, around 90% detected once. The specimen was tumor tissue, collected after neoadjuvant nivolumab, alone or with ipilimumab, at or shortly before surgery. The receptors shown here come from an adult with non-small cell lung cancer. Some clones in this sample may be carry-over from other donors' samples.

V gene TRBV6-5 combines with J gene TRBJ2-7; no reliable D call. The CDR3 consists of 13 residues. V lost 5 bases, J lost 2 bases, and 10 bases lay in between. Germline V gives CDR1 MNHEY, CDR2 SVGAGI. This CDR3 reads CASSDPITYEQYF. The CDR3 nucleotides read TGTGCCAGCAGTGACCCTATCACCTACGAGCAGTACTTC.

The J gene is TRBJ2-1, the V gene TRBV7-6, with D perhaps TRBD2 (5 bases). In germline, CDR1 is SGHVS, CDR2 FNYEAQ. The CDR3 covers 16 residues. The V gene lost 4 bases and the J gene lost 8 bases, with 21 bases spanning the gap. The CDR3, as DNA: TGTGCCAGCAGCTCCCGAGACTCATTCACTAGGGATGAGCAGTTCTTC. Its protein product is CASSSRDSFTRDEQFF.

This rearrangement joins TRBV11-2 to TRBJ2-3; TRBD1 agrees at 7 bases. Germline V gene data show CDR1 as SGHAT and CDR2 as FQNNGV. The trim removed 3 bases at V and 1 base at J, leaving 1 base unmatched. The CDR3 runs to 14 residues. This CDR3 is CASSFGQGTDTQYF. CDR3 bases: TGTGCCAGCAGCTTCGGACAGGGCACAGATACGCAGTATTTT.

This sequence joins TRBV19 and TRBJ2-3; TRBD2 matches 7 bases. V lost 3 bases and J lost 2; bases outside the gene matches: 2. The CDR3 sequence is 14 residues long. Germline V gene data show CDR1 as LNHDA and CDR2 as SQIVND (reference sequence). The CDR3 bases are TGTGCCAGTAGTATCAGCGGGGCCACAGATACGCAGTATTTT. Amino acid sequence: CASSISGATDTQYF. The entire variable domain, with the rest obtained from reference TRBV19 and TRBJ2-3, is as follows: DGGITQSPKYLFRKEGQNVTLSCEQNLNHDAMYWYRQDPGQGLRLIYYSQIVNDFQKGDIAEGYSVSREKKESFPLTVTSAQKNPTAFYLCASSISGATDTQYFGPGTRLTVL.

The chain joins TRBV11-3 to TRBJ2-2; D is unclear. Germline assignment: CDR1 SGHNT and CDR2 YENEEA. The CDR3 length is 12 residues. V lost 1 base, J lost 7 bases, and 4 bases lay in between. Here the CDR3 reads CASSLGVGELFF. In DNA, the CDR3 is TGTGCCAGCAGCTTAGGTGTCGGGGAGCTGTTTTTT.

The count of this clone is one. The genes are TRBV15 and TRBJ2-2; 12 bases are a match to TRBD2. With 3 bases clipped from V and 7 bases from J, the junction kept 6 bases outside the gene matches. CDR3 length: 16 residues. Looked up from germline, CDR1 is LNHNV and CDR2 is YYDKDF (reference sequence). CDR3 residues: CATSRMTSGSIGELFF. DNA for the CDR3: TGTGCCACCAGCAGGATGACTAGCGGGAGTATCGGGGAGCTGTTTTTT.

The J gene is TRBJ2-2, the V gene TRBV7-8; D may be TRBD1 or TRBD2 (5 bases each). Germline V CDR1 and CDR2: SGHVS, FQNEAQ. V was trimmed by 11 bases and J by 2 bases, leaving 24 bases between them. This CDR3 comprises 17 residues. The CDR3 nucleotides are TGTGCCCTACAGCGATGGGGGAGAGGGGATAACACCGGGGAGCTGTTTTTT. This encodes CALQRWGRGDNTGELFF.

The V and J genes are TRBV9 and TRBJ2-7; no clear D. The CDR3 runs to 15 residues. Trimming cost V 0 bases and J 5 bases, with 15 bases left between them. CDR1 SGDLS and CDR2 YYNGEE come from the germline V gene. The CDR3 nucleotides are TGTGCCAGCAGCGTAGCAATCGGCAATTCCGACGAGCAGTACTTC. Encoded protein: CASSVAIGNSDEQYF.

J is TRBJ2-7 and V is TRBV7-8; 8 bases align to TRBD1. Germline loops: CDR1 SGHVS, CDR2 FQNEAQ. This CDR3 has 14 amino acids. The V gene end was trimmed by 4 bases and the J gene end by 6 bases; junction bases not matched to a gene: 8. Here the CDR3 DNA reads TGTGCCAGCAGCTCTAGACAGGGGTTCGGCGAGCAGTACTTC. It is translated as CASSSRQGFGEQYF.

The chain combines TRBV5-4 with TRBJ2-7; TRBD1 matches at 11 bases. The trim removed 4 bases at V and 1 base at J, leaving 7 bases unmatched. Germline lookup yields CDR1 SGHNT and CDR2 YYREEE (reference sequence). This CDR3 has 16 residues. In DNA, the CDR3 is TGTGCCAGCAGCCAACCGGGACAGGGGGTATCCTACGAGCAGTACTTC. The encoded protein is CASSQPGQGVSYEQYF.

The chain uses TRBV2 and TRBJ2-2, with TRBD2 matching over 9 bases. The trim removed 2 bases at V and 5 bases at J, leaving 0 bases unmatched. There are 14 residues in the CDR3. Per the germline V gene, CDR1 is SNHLY and CDR2 is FYNNEI. The CDR3 spells CASSETSGTGELFF. The CDR3 DNA reads as TGTGCCAGCAGTGAAACTAGCGGGACCGGGGAGCTGTTTTTT.

V and J are TRBV9 and TRBJ1-2; perhaps TRBD1 as D (5 bases). Trimming left V 6 bases short and J 8 bases short, with 14 bases between. The CDR3 is made up of 12 amino acids. The germline V gene encodes CDR1 SGDLS and CDR2 YYNGEE. CDR3 DNA: TGTGCCAGCACCACCGGGACGAGGGGCTACACCTTC. This sequence encodes CASTTGTRGYTF.

The chain couples TRBV6-1 to TRBJ2-7; weak D call: TRBD1 (5 bases). Between the trimmed V and J ends, which lost 7 bases and 2 bases, there was a span of 18 bases. The germline CDR1 and CDR2 sequences are MNHNS and SASEGT. The CDR3 is made up of 15 amino acids. For the CDR3, the DNA is TGTGCCAGCACTCCCGACAGCTTTTCAACCTACGAGCAGTACTTC. It is translated as CASTPDSFSTYEQYF.

This chain joins TRBV7-2 and TRBJ1-1, with D uncertain. This CDR3 region has 15 residues. The V end lost 3 bases, the J end lost 3 bases, and 14 bases lay between the germline ends. Germline values: CDR1 SGHTA, CDR2 FQGNSA. CDR3 coding DNA: TGTGCCAGCAGCTTCAGGTCGACCTGGGACACTGAAGCTTTCTTT. Translation gives CASSFRSTWDTEAFF.

V and J are TRBV5-1 and TRBJ1-5; no reliable D call. The V end was cut by 0 bases, the J end by 2 bases, with 12 bases between. The V gene's germline CDR1 is SGHRS and CDR2 YFSETQ. The CDR3 sequence is 16 residues long. The CDR3 loop reads CASSLDGTRGNQPQHF. The CDR3 bases are TGCGCCAGCAGCTTGGATGGAACCCGCGGCAATCAGCCCCAGCATTTT.

The V gene is TRBV5-1, the J gene TRBJ2-7; 9 nucleotides align to TRBD2. The CDR3 is 15 amino acids. The germline V gene encodes CDR1 SGHRS and CDR2 YFSETQ. Trimming took 3 bases from V and 6 from J; bases not matched to a gene: 10. The CDR3 DNA sequence: TGCGCCAGCAGCTCAAGGATGGGACTAGCCCTCGAGCAGTACTTC. It specifies CASSSRMGLALEQYF.

V and J are TRBV25-1 and TRBJ2-1; TRBD2 matches 8 bases. The V and J ends lost 3 bases and 4 bases, in that order; junction bases with no gene match: 8. Germline V gene lookup returns CDR1 MGHDK and CDR2 SYGVNS. The CDR3 is made up of 16 amino acids. CDR3 protein: CASSDPPSGPYNEQFF. CDR3 coding DNA: TGTGCCAGCAGTGACCCCCCTAGCGGGCCTTACAATGAGCAGTTCTTC.

This chain joins TRBV5-8 and TRBJ2-2; the D gene is possibly TRBD1 (5 bases). The length of the CDR3 is 16 residues. V lost 6 bases, J lost 4 bases, and 19 bases lay in between. Germline CDR1 is SGHTS and CDR2 is YDEGEE. CDR3 sequence (DNA): TGTGCCAGCACCTTCTGGGCTCTGGGGCCCACCGGGGAGCTGTTTTTT. It translates to CASTFWALGPTGELFF.

This sequence joins TRBV29-1 and TRBJ2-1; TRBD1 agrees at 10 bases. The CDR3 extends over 15 amino acids. V lost 7 bases to trimming and J lost 6 bases; unmatched junction nucleotides: 12. Germline V gene sequence: CDR1 SQVTM, CDR2 ANQGSEA. The CDR3 sequence: CSGIVPDRGVNEQFF. In DNA form, the CDR3 reads TGCAGCGGAATCGTCCCGGACAGGGGGGTCAATGAGCAGTTCTTC.

The gene calls are TRBV30 and TRBJ2-7; 7 bases match TRBD2. Germline-derived CDR1 and CDR2 are GTSNPN and SVGIG (reference sequence). With 0 bases clipped from V and 4 bases from J, the junction kept 9 bases outside the gene matches. The CDR3 is 15 residues long. The CDR3 DNA is TGTGCCTGGAGTGTCCTCGCTAGCGGTTTATACGAGCAGTACTTC. This encodes CAWSVLASGLYEQYF. Using reference TRBV30 and TRBJ2-7 for the parts outside the CDR3, the full variable domain is SQTIHQWPATLVQPVGSPLSLECTVEGTSNPNLYWYRQAAGRGLQLLFYSVGIGQISSEVPQNLSASRPQDRQFILSSKKLLLSDSGFYLCAWSVLASGLYEQYFGPGTRLTVT.

This clone was seen just once. V and J are TRBV10-3 and TRBJ1-2, with 9 bases aligning to TRBD1. Germline V gene data show CDR1 as ENHRY and CDR2 as SYGVKD. The CDR3 spans 13 residues. The V segment lost 8 bases and the J segment 6 bases; nucleotides outside the gene matches: 7. CDR3 sequence: CAILRQGVDGYTF. CDR3 in DNA: TGTGCCATCCTCCGACAGGGGGTCGATGGCTACACCTTC.

Written as DNA, the CDR3 is TGTGCCAGTACCCAAATCAGGGGTTATGGCTACACCTTC. Amino acids: CASTQIRGYGYTF. The V call is TRBV19, the J call TRBJ1-2; possibly TRBD1 for D (6 bases). Germline V gene lookup returns CDR1 LNHDA and CDR2 SQIVND (reference sequence). V was pared by 7 bases and J by 5 bases, with 14 bases between. The CDR3 is 13 residues long. Full variable domain (remainder filled in from reference TRBV19 and TRBJ1-2): DGGITQSPKYLFRKEGQNVTLSCEQNLNHDAMYWYRQDPGQGLRLIYYSQIVNDFQKGDIAEGYSVSREKKESFPLTVTSAQKNPTAFYLCASTQIRGYGYTFGSGTRLTVV.

This chain connects TRBV4-2 to TRBJ2-7; possibly TRBD1 for D (6 bases). Trimming took 4 bases from V and 8 from J, leaving 24 bases between them. The CDR3 length is 16 residues. Germline V gene sequence: CDR1 LGHNA, CDR2 YNFKEQ. The DNA for the CDR3 is TGTGCCAGCAGCCTAGCAGGGGCGGCGGCCGATAAAAAGCAGTACTTC. Translating it yields CASSLAGAAADKKQYF.

This clone occurred once. The chain combines TRBV5-1 with TRBJ2-3; D unresolved. The CDR3 has 13 amino acids. The V gene's germline CDR1 is SGHRS and CDR2 YFSETQ. Trimming cost V 4 bases and J 7 bases, with 13 bases left between them. In nucleotides, the CDR3 is TGCGCCAGCAGCATCCTGGACCTTCATACGCAGTATTTT. Its translation: CASSILDLHTQYF.

Turning to this clone: At the DNA level, this CDR3 is encoded by other sequences in the same sample as well. J is TRBJ2-1 and V is TRBV19; tentative D call: TRBD2 (5 bases). The CDR3 loop spans 13 amino acids. V was clipped by 1 base and J by 5 bases, with 6 bases between them. Germline lookup yields CDR1 LNHDA and CDR2 SQIVND (reference sequence). The CDR3 DNA reads as TGTGCCAGTAGTATAGGAGGGAACAATGAGCAGTTCTTC. Encoded protein: CASSIGGNNEQFF.